The 14 T cell receptor beta chains reported below all come from one sample, sequenced in a study of blood T cell repertoires in COVID-19. Profiled with immunoSEQ multiplex PCR; TCRdb holds only in-frame clones, not every one. The top ten hold approximately 0.5% of the sample, which has over 150,000 clones, roughly 90% seen once. The sample taken for sequencing was peripheral blood. The receptors derive from a man aged 50 to 60 with acute or convalescent COVID-19.

This clone was seen only a few times. This chain links TRBV3-1 (or the pseudogene TRBV3-2) with TRBJ1-6; D remains unclear. V was shortened by 2 bases and J by 6 bases, with 8 bases between the two germline ends. The CDR3 contains 14 residues. Per the germline V gene, CDR1 is LGHDT and CDR2 is YNNKEL (reference sequence). The CDR3 region is CASSQQPSNSPLHF. CDR3 bases: TGTGCCAGCAGCCAACAACCGAGTAATTCACCCCTCCACTTT.

The chain links TRBV3-1 (or the pseudogene TRBV3-2) to TRBJ2-2; D not certain. Germline lookup yields CDR1 LGHDT and CDR2 YNNKEL (reference sequence). Trimming removed 1 base from V and 7 bases from J, with 13 bases in between. The CDR3 has 15 amino acids. The chain's CDR3 is CASSQVSGLGGELFF. The CDR3 DNA reads as TGTGCCAGCAGCCAAGTGTCAGGCCTCGGCGGGGAGCTGTTTTTT.

The chain has TRBV3-1 (or the pseudogene TRBV3-2) and TRBJ2-5; TRBD2 matches 10 bases. This CDR3 is 16 amino acids long. The germline V gene encodes CDR1 LGHDT and CDR2 YNNKEL (reference sequence). The J segment lost 3 bases and the V segment lost 0 bases, leaving 4 bases of the junction unmatched. CDR3 in DNA: TGTGCCAGCAGCCAAGAACGGCTAGCGGGGGAAGAGACCCAGTACTTC. Translated: CASSQERLAGEETQYF.

The chain joins TRBV12-3 or TRBV12-4 to TRBJ1-2; TRBD1 might be the D (6 bases). This CDR3 is 13 amino acids long. The V and J ends lost 6 bases and 7 bases respectively, with 15 bases between them. The CDR3 here is CASSSLTGLGYTF. In nucleotides, the CDR3 is TGTGCCAGCAGCTCTCTTACAGGGCTTGGCTACACCTTC.

The genes are TRBV18 and TRBJ2-2; TRBD1 aligns across 7 bases. This CDR3 is built from 16 residues. After removal of 4 bases from V and 4 bases from J, the junction contained 9 bases not matched to a gene. Germline V gene lookup returns CDR1 KGHSH and CDR2 LQKENI. This CDR3 reads CASSRDEGAVTGELFF. The CDR3 DNA sequence: TGTGCCAGCTCACGAGACGAGGGGGCGGTCACCGGGGAGCTGTTTTTT.

The chain recombines TRBV19 with TRBJ2-5; 8 bases are a match to TRBD2. After removal of 1 base from V and 7 bases from J, the junction contained 11 bases not matched to a gene. CDR3 size: 16 residues. Per the germline V gene, CDR1 is LNHDA and CDR2 is SQIVND (reference sequence). The CDR3 is CASSIVAGGPMATQYF. Here the CDR3 DNA reads TGTGCCAGTAGTATAGTCGCGGGGGGCCCCATGGCGACCCAGTACTTC.

This chain uses TRBV5-4 with TRBJ2-7; D may be TRBD1 (5 bases). Germline V CDR1 and CDR2: SGHNT, YYREEE (reference sequence). There are 13 residues in the CDR3. With 0 bases removed from V and 6 bases from J, the gap between germline ends came to 10 bases. Here the CDR3 DNA reads TGTGCCAGCAGCTTGGACCTTGACAGCGAGCAGTACTTC. Amino acid sequence: CASSLDLDSEQYF.

The rearrangement uses TRBV9 and TRBJ1-5; D is possibly TRBD1 (5 bases). CDR3 length: 13 residues. From germline, CDR1 is SGDLS and CDR2 YYNGEE. Trimming took 3 bases from V and 2 from J, leaving 6 bases between them. The DNA for the CDR3 is TGTGCCAGCAGCGGGGGGGGCAATCAGCCCCAGCATTTT. As protein: CASSGGGNQPQHF. Full variable domain (remainder filled in from reference TRBV9 and TRBJ1-5): DSGVTQTPKHLITATGQRVTLRCSPRSGDLSVYWYQQSLDQGLQFLIQYYNGEERAKGNILERFSAQQFPDLHSELNLSSLELGDSALYFCASSGGGNQPQHFGDGTRLSIL.

The J gene is TRBJ1-5, the V gene TRBV28; the match to TRBD1 covers 7 bases. The CDR3 has 18 amino acids. The germline V gene encodes CDR1 MDHEN and CDR2 SYDVKM. V lost 5 bases, J lost 0 bases, and 13 bases stayed unmatched. The CDR3 loop is CASSTNRGEINSNQPQHF. The CDR3 DNA is TGTGCCAGCAGTACGAACAGGGGCGAGATAAATAGCAATCAGCCCCAGCATTTT.

The rearrangement uses TRBV7-9 and TRBJ1-4; 7 nucleotides align to TRBD1. V shed 6 bases and J 3 bases; nucleotides not matched to a gene: 4. Germline CDR1 SEHNR, CDR2 FQNEAQ (reference sequence). CDR3 length: 14 amino acids. This chain's CDR3 is CASSPDRANEKLFF. The CDR3 DNA sequence: TGTGCCAGCAGTCCTGACAGGGCTAATGAAAAACTGTTTTTT.

V usage is TRBV28 and J usage is TRBJ1-6; TRBD1 is a possible D gene (5 bases). Germline CDR1 is MDHEN and CDR2 is SYDVKM. Trimming shortened V by 2 bases and J by 10 bases, and 27 bases separated the two germline ends. This CDR3 has 19 amino acids. The CDR3 DNA reads as TGTGCCAGCAGTTTAAGGCGCGGGGACCCTATCCTTCCTGGGTCACCCCTCCACTTT. The encoded protein is CASSLRRGDPILPGSPLHF.

The chain combines TRBV4-2 with TRBJ2-2, with unresolved D. Per the germline V gene, CDR1 is LGHNA and CDR2 is YNFKEQ. The CDR3 is 16 residues long. V was clipped by 0 bases and J by 3 bases, with 11 bases between them. The CDR3, as DNA: TGTGCCAGCAGCCAAGATTGGGCAGCCGACACCGGGGAGCTGTTTTTT. It encodes CASSQDWAADTGELFF.

The genes are TRBV7-9 and TRBJ2-2; D perhaps matches TRBD2 (5 bases). The CDR3 covers 14 residues. The ends were cut back, 1 base at V and 4 bases at J, with 7 bases in the middle. CDR1 and CDR2 (germline): SEHNR, FQNEAQ (reference sequence). The CDR3, as DNA: TGTGCCAGCAGCTTAGTAGGGAGCACCGGGGAGCTGTTTTTT. It codes for CASSLVGSTGELFF.

Only one count was recorded for this clone. V and J are TRBV19 and TRBJ1-6; 7 bases align to TRBD1. After removal of 5 bases from V and 6 bases from J, the junction contained 7 bases not matched to a gene. The CDR3 runs 15 residues. CDR1 and CDR2 (germline): LNHDA, SQIVND (reference sequence). The DNA for the CDR3 is TGTGCCAGTAGTGTCACAGGGGTGGCTAATTCACCCCTCCACTTT. The encoded protein is CASSVTGVANSPLHF. Full variable domain (remainder filled in from reference TRBV19 and TRBJ1-6): DGGITQSPKYLFRKEGQNVTLSCEQNLNHDAMYWYRQDPGQGLRLIYYSQIVNDFQKGDIAEGYSVSREKKESFPLTVTSAQKNPTAFYLCASSVTGVANSPLHFGNGTRLTVT.